These 9 T cell receptor beta chains originate from one sample sequenced in a study of spatial heterogeneity in lung cancer. TCRdb fed the 5' RACE reads into MiXCR, producing one record per CDR3 protein. The sample holds around 23,000 distinct CDR3 sequences, about 4.6% seen once. The time point denotes: sample taken at primary tumor resection. Sequencing covered unsorted whole RNA taken from tumor, nontumor lung or frozen PBMC. Sequenced material: PBMCs, taken at surgery. Every receptor here comes from a male donor with early-stage non-small cell lung cancer.

This clonotype was recorded at least ten times. CDR3 protein: CATSVPAGGRDEQFF. The CDR3 DNA reads TGTGCCACCAGTGTTCCAGCGGGAGGCCGGGATGAGCAGTTCTTC. The chain combines TRBV24-1 with TRBJ2-1; 9 bases map to TRBD2. This CDR3 comprises 15 residues. From germline, CDR1 is KGHDR and CDR2 SFDVKD. J was trimmed by 8 bases and V by 5 bases; bases with no gene match: 9.

The rearrangement links TRBV12-3 or TRBV12-4 to TRBJ2-7, with D unclear. The CDR3 covers 14 residues. V shed 4 bases and J shed 7 bases, with 17 bases lying between them. CDR3: CASSSAPPHKEQYF. The CDR3 DNA reads TGTGCCAGCAGTTCTGCCCCCCCCCACAAGGAGCAGTACTTC.

This chain connects TRBV5-8 to TRBJ1-1; D might be TRBD1 (5 bases). The V gene's germline CDR1 is SGHTS and CDR2 YDEGEE. The CDR3 is 13 amino acids. The V end was cut by 5 bases, the J end by 3 bases, with 11 bases between. CDR3 sequence reads: CASRRGLYTEAFF. CDR3 bases: TGTGCCAGCAGGAGGGGCTTGTACACTGAAGCTTTCTTT.

This clonotype was counted only a few times. Written as DNA, the CDR3 is TGTGCCAGCGGGACGGAAGTGACCCAGTACTTC. Translation: CASGTEVTQYF. The genes are TRBV6-6 and TRBJ2-5; D is perhaps TRBD1 or TRBD2 (5 bases each). This CDR3 comprises 11 residues. In germline, CDR1 is MNHNY, CDR2 SVGAGI (reference sequence). The germline V and J ends were trimmed by 8 bases and 7 bases, with 11 bases remaining between them.

This clonotype showed up many times. The chain is built from TRBV7-2 and TRBJ2-7, with 12 bases fitting TRBD2. Germline V gene data show CDR1 as SGHTA and CDR2 as FQGNSA. J was trimmed by 4 bases and V by 6 bases; bases with no gene match: 7. The length of the CDR3 is 15 residues. CDR3 coding DNA: TGTGCCAGCAGTTACCAGACTAGCGGGAGTTACGAGCAGTACTTC. It translates to CASSYQTSGSYEQYF.

In its sample, this clonotype was seen many times. The gene calls are TRBV5-1 and TRBJ1-2; no definite D call. The CDR3 consists of 14 residues. V was cut by 0 bases and J by 3 bases, with 9 bases left in between. The V gene's germline CDR1 is SGHRS and CDR2 YFSETQ. In DNA, the CDR3 is TGCGCCAGCAGCTTGGCCGGATGGGACTATGGCTACACCTTC. Protein: CASSLAGWDYGYTF. Complete variable domain (other parts from reference TRBV5-1 and TRBJ1-2): KAGVTQTPRYLIKTRGQQVTLSCSPISGHRSVSWYQQTPGQGLQFLFEYFSETQRNKGNFPGRFSGRQFSNSRSEMNVSTLELGDSALYLCASSLAGWDYGYTFGSGTRLTVV.

The rearrangement uses TRBV12-3 or TRBV12-4 and TRBJ2-5; D call uncertain. CDR3 size: 12 residues. The V end was cut by 3 bases, the J end by 1 base, with 3 bases between. The DNA of the CDR3 is TGTGCCAGCAGTTTCATCCAAGAGACCCAGTACTTC. Encoded protein: CASSFIQETQYF.

This clonotype was counted ten times or more. V gene TRBV5-1 combines with J gene TRBJ1-1; D ambiguous. V gave up 0 bases and J gave up 4 bases, with 10 bases separating them. The CDR3 has 14 amino acids. From germline, CDR1 is SGHRS and CDR2 YFSETQ. CDR3 nucleotides: TGCGCCAGCAGCTTGGCCCCCGGGAGCACTGAAGCTTTCTTT. Amino acids: CASSLAPGSTEAFF. Variable domain in full (rest from reference TRBV5-1 and TRBJ1-1): KAGVTQTPRYLIKTRGQQVTLSCSPISGHRSVSWYQQTPGQGLQFLFEYFSETQRNKGNFPGRFSGRQFSNSRSEMNVSTLELGDSALYLCASSLAPGSTEAFFGQGTRLTVV.

This clonotype has a count of ten or more. The DNA of the CDR3 is TGTGCCAGCAGCCAACCAGCGGGGGGGGTTCTGTTTTTT. It codes for CASSQPAGGVLFF. The rearrangement uses TRBV4-2 and TRBJ2-2; 10 bases align to TRBD2. Per germline, CDR1 LGHNA and CDR2 YNFKEQ. CDR3 length equals 13 residues. Losses at the gene ends were 2 bases for V and 14 bases for J; bases not matched to a gene: 5.